Listed here are 8 T cell receptor beta chains from one sample, sequenced in a study of T cells after yellow fever vaccination. TCRdb fed the 5' RACE reads into MiXCR, producing one record per CDR3 protein. This table holds under 600,000 distinct CDR3 sequences, about a fifth found once. Sequencing was performed on PBMCs, taken approximately 22 days after the first yellow fever vaccination. Receptors originate from a man younger than 35 who received the YFV17D yellow fever vaccine.

The chain is built from TRBV12-3 or TRBV12-4 and TRBJ2-1; 9 bases line up with TRBD2. The J segment lost 6 bases and the V segment lost 7 bases, leaving 10 bases of the junction unmatched. This CDR3 has 15 amino acids. CDR3 amino acids: CASTTGRGGSNEQFF. DNA for the CDR3: TGTGCCAGCACCACTGGGCGGGGGGGATCCAATGAGCAGTTCTTC.

This clonotype was picked up a small number of times. The chain couples TRBV20-1 to TRBJ2-4, with 9 positions matching TRBD2. The germline CDR1 and CDR2 sequences are DFQATT and SNEGSKA (reference sequence). V was pared by 5 bases and J by 4 bases, with 12 bases of the junction left unmatched. The length of the CDR3 is 16 residues. The CDR3 loop reads CSAPGSSGGPKNIQYF. The CDR3 DNA follows: TGCAGTGCTCCCGGGTCCAGCGGGGGGCCAAAAAACATTCAGTACTTC.

The chain combines TRBV28 with TRBJ2-7; D tentatively reads TRBD1 or TRBD2 (5 bases each). The ends were cut back, 3 bases at V and 1 base at J, with 19 bases in the middle. Per germline, CDR1 MDHEN and CDR2 SYDVKM. The CDR3 is made up of 17 amino acids. The CDR3 sequence is CASSFSVGGGQSYEQYV. Written as DNA, the CDR3 is TGTGCCAGCAGTTTTTCAGTTGGTGGGGGTCAATCCTACGAGCAGTACGTC.

Only a few counts were recorded for this clonotype. The CDR3 DNA reads as TGTGCCAGCAGCAACAAAGCGGGGGGAAACACCGGGGAGCTGTTTTTT. It yields the protein CASSNKAGGNTGELFF. This rearrangement joins TRBV5-4 to TRBJ2-2; the match to TRBD2 covers 9 bases. The length of the CDR3 is 16 residues. V gave up 4 bases and J gave up 2 bases; unmatched junction bases: 6. The germline V gene has CDR1 SGHNT and CDR2 YYREEE (reference sequence).

This clonotype was seen a few times. The chain recombines TRBV20-1 with TRBJ1-5; D is unclear. From germline, CDR1 is DFQATT and CDR2 SNEGSKA (reference sequence). The V end was cut by 1 base, the J end by 2 bases, with 9 bases between. The CDR3 is 14 residues long. The CDR3 region has the DNA TGCAGTGCTAGAGGTTTCGGGGGCAATCAGCCCCAGCATTTT. Translated, it gives CSARGFGGNQPQHF.

In this sample, this clonotype turned up a few times. The J gene is TRBJ2-2, the V gene TRBV4-3; unclear D gene. V was shortened by 4 bases and J by 0 bases, with 12 bases between the two germline ends. The germline CDR1 and CDR2 sequences are LGHNA and YSLEER. CDR3 length: 16 residues. In DNA form, the CDR3 reads TGCGCCAGCAGCCCCCTTTCGGAAACGAACACCGGGGAGCTGTTTTTT. It translates to CASSPLSETNTGELFF.

This chain connects TRBV29-1 to TRBJ2-3; perhaps TRBD2 as D (5 bases). Germline assignment: CDR1 SQVTM and CDR2 ANQGSEA. V lost 8 bases to trimming and J lost 2 bases, with 17 bases between them. The CDR3 contains 14 residues. The CDR3 region is CSSRGFDLTDTQYF. The CDR3 bases are TGCAGCTCCCGGGGTTTCGATCTCACAGATACGCAGTATTTT.

This clonotype appeared a few times. The chain carries TRBV12-3 or TRBV12-4 and TRBJ2-3, with D unclear. The CDR3 covers 15 residues. V dropped 1 base and J dropped 0 bases, with 8 bases sitting between them. The CDR3 DNA is TGTGCCAGCAGTTTAGGGGAAACTAGCACAGATACGCAGTATTTT. Translated, it gives CASSLGETSTDTQYF.